The sequence of this TCR beta chain was determined in a study of identical twins. Study-level points and caveats: Recombination models fit unrelated individuals' TCR alpha sharing but underestimated twins'. Rather than following the same donors, the conclusions depended on cross-sectional statistical analysis. The abundant beta clonotypes from cord blood had fewer insertions, and memory repertoires had none of this.

Germline V CDR1 and CDR2: SEHNR, FQNEAQ (reference sequence). The CDR3 runs to 14 residues. V lost 5 bases and J 8 bases, leaving 18 bases between the germline ends. As concerns this clonotype: As yet, its antigen is unknown.

A universal primer site was incorporated via template switching, and the cDNA contained unique molecular identifiers. Each CDR3 protein is one row after TCRdb ran MiXCR on the 5' RACE reads. This repertoire shows some 900,000 distinct CDR3 sequences, about 12% found once; its top ten account for under 2%. This same sample was also part of a study on yellow fever vaccine responses in identical twins.

The chain combines TRBV7-9 with TRBJ1-2; no definite D call. The TCR sequence derives from a woman between 18 and 30 years old in good health. Sequencing input: PBMCs. CDR3 amino acids: CASSPDGVRVGYTF. CDR3 nucleotides: TGTGCCAGCAGCCCCGACGGGGTTCGGGTCGGCTACACCTTC.